The entry that follows covers one T cell receptor beta chain sequence. Its binding antigen is unknown. Base qualities are not recorded, but no much larger clone differs from it by a single base. TCRbeta CDR3 regions were amplified from genomic DNA using the immunoSEQ Assay, a bias-controlled multiplex PCR. For the original study's pipeline: Nucleated cell counts per sample were estimated from amplification of reference gene primers within the assay. To quantify the absolute abundance of each unique TCRbeta CDR3 rearrangement, sequence reads were collapsed and filtered. For each sample, productive Simpson clonality was calculated as the square root of Simpson's diversity index across productive rearrangements. This is the immuneACCESS table as TCRdb keeps it, with only in-frame sequences that have V and J called. A part of the clones is gone; compared with another copy, unresolved V genes explain less than half, and the rest is unexplained. The V and J calls and clone size were taken over from that table, and D and trimming were inferred from the DNA. Present in this sample are about 310,000 clones, around 91% of which were seen just once. The ten largest clones take up around 4.3% of the sample.

Enrolling through a virtual design, the prospective study's participants ranged in age from roughly 18 to 95 years and lived across 20 to 30 United States geographic areas. In the prospective study, cohorts were assigned on the basis of participant-reported clinical history obtained from a screening survey and a study questionnaire. In the prospective study, mobile phlebotomists collected whole blood, serum and a nasopharyngeal or oropharyngeal swab from each participant. Over a roughly two-month period, participants in the prospective study had the option of providing additional blood draws and questionnaires. Prospective study blood samples were shipped either frozen or at room temperature before DNA extraction. Deletion took 3 bases off V and 4 bases off J, with a span of 6 bases between the germline ends. The CDR3, from cysteine to phenylalanine, totals 12 residues. CDR3 DNA only is kept here, 36 bases in frame from base 1. According to the germline V gene, CDR1 reads ENHRY and CDR2 reads SYGVKD.

The source of the sample is a study of blood T cell repertoires in COVID-19 (dated by TCRdb to about 2020). About the investigation overall: The collaborator samples originated in the United States, Italy and Spain and spanned the acute and convalescent phases of COVID-19. The material from the prospective study consisted of cDNA or gDNA derived from T cells, B-cell-depleted T cells, or PBMCs. The dataset comprised deeply sampled blood TCRbeta repertoires from subjects exposed to, actively infected with, or recovered from COVID-19. The repertoires were released in a freely available public database meant as a resource for research on the immune response to SARS-CoV-2. The samples were drawn from the first 160 participants of the ongoing ImmuneRACE study and from 950 to 1,500 subjects provided by 6 global collaborators. A de-identified subject ID, COVID-19 status, age in years and sex were almost always included in the sample metadata. Where available, HLA class I and class II types were obtained from metadata supplied by the sample provider rather than from assay-based typing.

What the work shows at the level of the full study, not this receptor alone: The quantity of clinical and demographic metadata differed by source and by participant and was supplied without curation.

The sequenced sample consisted of PBMCs or T cells enriched from blood (not recorded which). This receptor was obtained from a woman younger than 30 with acute COVID-19. The sequence is built from TRBV10-3 and TRBJ1-2; the D gene cannot be resolved reliably. This receptor carries the CDR3 CAISDGSYGYTF. In nucleotides, the sequence is TGTGCCATCAGTGACGGTTCCTATGGCTACACCTTC.